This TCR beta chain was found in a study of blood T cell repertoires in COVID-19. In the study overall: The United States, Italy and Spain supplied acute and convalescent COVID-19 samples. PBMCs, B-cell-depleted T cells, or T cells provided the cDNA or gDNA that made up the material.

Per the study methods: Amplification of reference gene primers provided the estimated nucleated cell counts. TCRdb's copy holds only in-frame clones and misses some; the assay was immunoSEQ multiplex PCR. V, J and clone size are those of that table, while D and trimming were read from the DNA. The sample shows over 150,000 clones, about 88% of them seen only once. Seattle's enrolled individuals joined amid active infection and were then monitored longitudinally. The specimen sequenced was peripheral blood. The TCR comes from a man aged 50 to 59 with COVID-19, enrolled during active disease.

CDR3 DNA: TGTGCTAGTGGTTTTGGTGTATTAGCGGGTAACACCGGGGAGCTGTTTTTT. This translates into CASGFGVLAGNTGELFF. The chain employs TRBV12-5 and TRBJ2-2; 7 positions agree with TRBD2. V lost 3 bases, J lost 2 bases, and 9 bases stayed unmatched. In germline, CDR1 is LGHNT, CDR2 FRNRAP. The CDR3 contains 17 residues.